A selection of T cell receptor beta chains follows, all from one sample in a study of spatial heterogeneity in lung cancer. One entry per CDR3 protein results from TCRdb running MiXCR on the 5' RACE reads. The table records tens of thousands of distinct CDR3 sequences, around 6.9% of them present only once. The sequenced sample was PBMCs, obtained at follow-up. The receptors derive from a male donor with early-stage non-small cell lung cancer. The CDR3 runs from the conserved cysteine through the conserved F or W. Each record gives: D gene, V gene, J gene, clone size, CDR3 DNA, CDR3 protein. A D gene is named only where the DNA matches it firmly. A row's size may be missing; if present it is once, few, many or a size class.

d_gene: TRBD2
v_gene: TRBV20-1
j_gene: TRBJ2-6
abundance: many
CDR3nt: TGCAGTGCTAGGGAAAGGCTAGCGGGGGACCAGGGCTCTGGGGCCAACGTCCTGACTTTC
CDR3aa: CSARERLAGDQGSGANVLTF

d_gene: -
v_gene: TRBV9
j_gene: TRBJ2-2
abundance: many
CDR3nt: TGTGCCAGCAGCGCGACAGTTACGAACACCGGGGAACTGTTTTTT
CDR3aa: CASSATVTNTGELFF

d_gene: -
v_gene: TRBV3-1
j_gene: TRBJ1-4
abundance: few
CDR3nt: TGTGCCAGCAGCCGGGGTGAAAAACTGTTTTTT
CDR3aa: CASSRGEKLFF

d_gene: TRBD1
v_gene: TRBV28
j_gene: TRBJ2-2
abundance: many
CDR3nt: TGTGCCAGCAGCTCCCCGGGACAGGGGTCGGCCAACACCGGGGAGCTGTTTTTT
CDR3aa: CASSSPGQGSANTGELFF

d_gene: -
v_gene: TRBV7-9
j_gene: TRBJ2-1
abundance: many
CDR3nt: TGTGCCAGCAGCTTACCTCCCCCTGAGCAGTTCTTC
CDR3aa: CASSLPPPEQFF

d_gene: -
v_gene: TRBV12-3/TRBV12-4
j_gene: TRBJ2-7
abundance: many
CDR3nt: TGTGCCAGCAGTTCAGGGGTTGGCAGGGGCTACGAGCAGTACTTC
CDR3aa: CASSSGVGRGYEQYF

d_gene: -
v_gene: TRBV20-1
j_gene: TRBJ1-2
abundance: many
CDR3nt: TGCAGTGCCTCGGGGTTAGATGGCTACACCTTC
CDR3aa: CSASGLDGYTF

d_gene: -
v_gene: TRBV5-1
j_gene: TRBJ2-3
abundance: many
CDR3nt: TGCGCCAGCAGCTTGGAGCGGCTCGCCGATACGCAGTATTTT
CDR3aa: CASSLERLADTQYF

d_gene: TRBD1
v_gene: TRBV18
j_gene: TRBJ1-6
abundance: many
CDR3nt: TGTGCCAGCTCACCGAGGGACAGGGGGAATTCACCCCTCCACTTT
CDR3aa: CASSPRDRGNSPLHF

d_gene: TRBD1
v_gene: TRBV12-3/TRBV12-4
j_gene: TRBJ2-1
abundance: many
CDR3nt: TGTGCCACTAAGATCCCAGGGGGACACAATGAGCAGTTCTTC
CDR3aa: CATKIPGGHNEQFF

d_gene: TRBD2
v_gene: TRBV24-1
j_gene: TRBJ2-1
abundance: many
CDR3nt: TGTGCCACCAGTGACGGACTAGAGGGCAATGAGCAGTTCTTC
CDR3aa: CATSDGLEGNEQFF

d_gene: -
v_gene: TRBV20-1
j_gene: TRBJ1-3
abundance: many
CDR3nt: TGCAGTGCTAGAGTCCCCGGACAGAAACCCCCATACTCTGGAAACACCATATATTTT
CDR3aa: CSARVPGQKPPYSGNTIYF

d_gene: TRBD1
v_gene: TRBV28
j_gene: TRBJ2-2
abundance: many
CDR3nt: TGTGCCAGCAGTTTGGGGACAGGGAACACCGGGGAGCTGTTTTTT
CDR3aa: CASSLGTGNTGELFF

d_gene: -
v_gene: TRBV19
j_gene: TRBJ2-7
abundance: -
CDR3nt: TGTGCCAGTAGTGTGACGGGACTCTCCTACGAGCAGTACTTC
CDR3aa: CASSVTGLSYEQYF

d_gene: -
v_gene: TRBV10-3
j_gene: TRBJ2-1
abundance: many
CDR3nt: TGTGCCATCAGTGAGTCTTACGACTACAATGAGCAGTTCTTC
CDR3aa: CAISESYDYNEQFF

d_gene: TRBD1
v_gene: TRBV12-3/TRBV12-4
j_gene: TRBJ2-5
abundance: many
CDR3nt: TGTGCCAGCAGTTTCGAGGGACAGGGAGAAGAGACCCAGTACTTC
CDR3aa: CASSFEGQGEETQYF

d_gene: -
v_gene: TRBV29-1
j_gene: TRBJ1-2
abundance: many
CDR3nt: TGCAGCGTTATGACCCTCTATGGCTACACCTTC
CDR3aa: CSVMTLYGYTF

d_gene: TRBD1
v_gene: TRBV5-1
j_gene: TRBJ2-2
abundance: many
CDR3nt: TGCGCCAGCACCGAGACAGGGCAAACCGGGGAGCTGTTTTTT
CDR3aa: CASTETGQTGELFF

d_gene: -
v_gene: TRBV3-1
j_gene: TRBJ1-1
abundance: many
CDR3nt: TGTGCCAGCAGCCAAGATGAAGGTTCTGAGGCTTTCTTT
CDR3aa: CASSQDEGSEAFF

d_gene: TRBD2
v_gene: TRBV18
j_gene: TRBJ2-7
abundance: many
CDR3nt: TGTGCCAGCTCACCAGCCGGGGAGGGACCGCGGGGCGCCTACGAGCAGTACTTC
CDR3aa: CASSPAGEGPRGAYEQYF

d_gene: TRBD2
v_gene: TRBV5-1
j_gene: TRBJ2-3
abundance: many
CDR3nt: TGCGCCAGCAGCTCCGGGACTAGCGCAGATACGCAGTATTTT
CDR3aa: CASSSGTSADTQYF

d_gene: -
v_gene: TRBV7-8
j_gene: TRBJ1-1
abundance: -
CDR3nt: TGTGCCAGCAGCTTAGACCATCGGGCAGGGCGTATTTCCACTGAAGCTTTCTTT
CDR3aa: CASSLDHRAGRISTEAFF

d_gene: -
v_gene: TRBV10-2
j_gene: TRBJ1-5
abundance: many
CDR3nt: TGCGCCAGCAGTGAAGGTGTAGGGACTCAGCCCCAGCATTTT
CDR3aa: CASSEGVGTQPQHF

d_gene: -
v_gene: TRBV6-5
j_gene: TRBJ2-1
abundance: many
CDR3nt: TGTGCCAGCAGTTACGACAGGAACTCCTACAATGAGCAGTTCTTC
CDR3aa: CASSYDRNSYNEQFF

d_gene: TRBD2
v_gene: TRBV29-1
j_gene: TRBJ2-1
abundance: many
CDR3nt: TGCAGCGTTGCGACTAGCGGGGGGCCTCACAATGAGCAGTTCTTC
CDR3aa: CSVATSGGPHNEQFF

d_gene: -
v_gene: TRBV12-3/TRBV12-4
j_gene: TRBJ1-1
abundance: many
CDR3nt: TGTGCCAGCAGTTTTTCGGCGGGGAACACTGAAGCTTTCTTT
CDR3aa: CASSFSAGNTEAFF

d_gene: TRBD2
v_gene: TRBV11-1
j_gene: TRBJ2-5
abundance: -
CDR3nt: TGTGCCAGCAGCTCAACTAGCGGGGACTACTTGGAGACCCAGTACTTC
CDR3aa: CASSSTSGDYLETQYF

d_gene: TRBD2
v_gene: TRBV10-1
j_gene: TRBJ2-3
abundance: many
CDR3nt: TGCGCCAGCAGTGAGTCAACTAGCGGGGGGCCAAGGGATACGCAGTATTTT
CDR3aa: CASSESTSGGPRDTQYF

d_gene: TRBD2
v_gene: TRBV28
j_gene: TRBJ2-3
abundance: many
CDR3nt: TGTGCCAGCAGTGGACTAGCGGGGGGGCTAACAGATACGCAGTATTTT
CDR3aa: CASSGLAGGLTDTQYF

d_gene: -
v_gene: TRBV6-5
j_gene: TRBJ2-7
abundance: -
CDR3nt: TGTGCCAGCAGTCCGGGGGCACGGGAGCAGTACTTC
CDR3aa: CASSPGAREQYF

d_gene: -
v_gene: TRBV6-6
j_gene: TRBJ1-2
abundance: many
CDR3nt: TGTGCCAGCAGTTACTCGGGAGGGGAGTATGGCTACACCTTC
CDR3aa: CASSYSGGEYGYTF

d_gene: TRBD2
v_gene: TRBV5-1
j_gene: TRBJ2-1
abundance: many
CDR3nt: TGCGCCAGCAGCCGGCTCCTAGCGGGGCTAAACAATGAGCAGTTCTTC
CDR3aa: CASSRLLAGLNNEQFF